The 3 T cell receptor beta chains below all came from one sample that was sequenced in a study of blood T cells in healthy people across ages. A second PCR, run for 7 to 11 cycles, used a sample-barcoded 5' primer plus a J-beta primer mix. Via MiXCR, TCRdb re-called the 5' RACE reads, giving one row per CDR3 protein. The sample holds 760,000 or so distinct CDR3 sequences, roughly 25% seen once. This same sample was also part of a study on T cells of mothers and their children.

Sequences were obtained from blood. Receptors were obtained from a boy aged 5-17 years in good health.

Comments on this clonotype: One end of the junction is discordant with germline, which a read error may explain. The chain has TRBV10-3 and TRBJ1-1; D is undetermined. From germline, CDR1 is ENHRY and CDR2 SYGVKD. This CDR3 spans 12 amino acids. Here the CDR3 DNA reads TGTGCCGTCAGTGAGGGTGAGGGAGAAGCTTTCTTT. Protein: CAVSEGEGEAFF.

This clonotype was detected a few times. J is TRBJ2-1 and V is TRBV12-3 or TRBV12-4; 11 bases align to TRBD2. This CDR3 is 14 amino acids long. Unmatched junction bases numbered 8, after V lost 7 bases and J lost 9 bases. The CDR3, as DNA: TGTGCCAGCAAAATACTAGCGGGAGTGGGTGAGCAGTTCTTC. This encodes CASKILAGVGEQFF.

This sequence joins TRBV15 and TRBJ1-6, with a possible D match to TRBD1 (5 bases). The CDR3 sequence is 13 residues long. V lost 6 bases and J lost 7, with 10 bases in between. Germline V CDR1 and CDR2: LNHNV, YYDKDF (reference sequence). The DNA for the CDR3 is TGTGCCACCAGTCGGGGGATAAATTCACCCCTCCACTTT. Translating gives CATSRGINSPLHF. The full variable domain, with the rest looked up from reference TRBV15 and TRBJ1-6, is DAMVIQNPRYQVTQFGKPVTLSCSQTLNHNVMYWYQQKSSQAPKLLFHYYDKDFNNEADTPDNFQSRRPNTSFCFLDIRSPGLGDTAMYLCATSRGINSPLHFGNGTRLTVT.